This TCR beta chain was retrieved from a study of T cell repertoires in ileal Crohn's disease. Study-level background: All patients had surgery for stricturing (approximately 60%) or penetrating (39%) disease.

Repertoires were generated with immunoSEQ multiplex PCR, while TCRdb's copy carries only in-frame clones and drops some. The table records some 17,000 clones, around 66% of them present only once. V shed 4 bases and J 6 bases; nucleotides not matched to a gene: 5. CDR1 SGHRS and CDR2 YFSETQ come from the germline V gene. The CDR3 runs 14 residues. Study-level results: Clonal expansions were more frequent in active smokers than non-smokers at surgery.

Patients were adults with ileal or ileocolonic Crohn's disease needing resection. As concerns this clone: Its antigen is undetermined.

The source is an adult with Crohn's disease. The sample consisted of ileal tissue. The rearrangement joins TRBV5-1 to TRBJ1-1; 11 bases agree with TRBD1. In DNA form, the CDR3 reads TGCGCCAGCAGCGGTGGACAGGGGGCGGCTGAAGCTTTCTTT. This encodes CASSGGQGAAEAFF.